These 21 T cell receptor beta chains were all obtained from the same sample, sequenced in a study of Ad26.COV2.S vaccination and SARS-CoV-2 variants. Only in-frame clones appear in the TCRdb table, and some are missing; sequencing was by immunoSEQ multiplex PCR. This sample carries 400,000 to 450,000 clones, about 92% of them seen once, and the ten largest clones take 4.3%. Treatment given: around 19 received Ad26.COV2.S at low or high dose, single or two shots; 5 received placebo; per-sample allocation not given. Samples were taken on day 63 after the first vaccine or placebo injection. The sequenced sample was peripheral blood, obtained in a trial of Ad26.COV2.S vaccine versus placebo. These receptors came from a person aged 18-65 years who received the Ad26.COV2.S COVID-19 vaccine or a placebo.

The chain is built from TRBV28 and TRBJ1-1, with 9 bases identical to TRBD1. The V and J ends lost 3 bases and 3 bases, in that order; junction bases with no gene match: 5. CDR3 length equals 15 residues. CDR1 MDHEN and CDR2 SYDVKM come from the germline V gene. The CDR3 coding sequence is TGTGCCAGCAGTTTGACGGGACAGGGAGACACTGAAGCTTTCTTT. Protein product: CASSLTGQGDTEAFF.

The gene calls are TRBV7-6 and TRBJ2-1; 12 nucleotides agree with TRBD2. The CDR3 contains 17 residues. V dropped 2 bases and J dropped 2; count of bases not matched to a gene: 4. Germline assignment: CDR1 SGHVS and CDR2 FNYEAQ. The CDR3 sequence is CASSLSLAGGPYNEQFF. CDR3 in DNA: TGTGCCAGCAGCTTATCTCTAGCGGGAGGGCCCTACAATGAGCAGTTCTTC.

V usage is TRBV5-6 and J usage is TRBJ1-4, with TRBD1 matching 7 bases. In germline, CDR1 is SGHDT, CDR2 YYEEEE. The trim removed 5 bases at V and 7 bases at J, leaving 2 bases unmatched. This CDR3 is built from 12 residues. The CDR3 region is CASSTGVEKLFF. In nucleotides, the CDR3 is TGTGCCAGCAGTACAGGGGTTGAAAAACTGTTTTTT.

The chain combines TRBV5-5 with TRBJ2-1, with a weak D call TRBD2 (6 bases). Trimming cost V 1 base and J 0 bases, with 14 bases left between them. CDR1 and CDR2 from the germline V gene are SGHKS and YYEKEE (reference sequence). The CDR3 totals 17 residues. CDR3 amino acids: CASSLRGRRASYNEQFF. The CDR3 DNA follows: TGTGCCAGCAGCTTGCGGGGTAGGAGGGCCTCCTACAATGAGCAGTTCTTC.

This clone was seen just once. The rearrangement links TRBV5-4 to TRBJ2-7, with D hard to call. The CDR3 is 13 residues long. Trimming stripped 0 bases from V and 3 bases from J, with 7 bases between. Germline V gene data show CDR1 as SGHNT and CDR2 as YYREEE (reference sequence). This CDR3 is CASSLGHGYEQYF. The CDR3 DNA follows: TGTGCCAGCAGCTTGGGGCATGGCTACGAGCAGTACTTC.

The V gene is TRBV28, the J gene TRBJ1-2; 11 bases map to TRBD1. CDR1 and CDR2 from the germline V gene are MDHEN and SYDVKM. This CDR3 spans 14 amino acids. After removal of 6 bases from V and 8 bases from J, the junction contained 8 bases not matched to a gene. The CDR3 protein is CASSRYGTGGGYTF. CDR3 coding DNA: TGTGCCAGCAGCCGATACGGGACAGGGGGAGGCTACACCTTC.

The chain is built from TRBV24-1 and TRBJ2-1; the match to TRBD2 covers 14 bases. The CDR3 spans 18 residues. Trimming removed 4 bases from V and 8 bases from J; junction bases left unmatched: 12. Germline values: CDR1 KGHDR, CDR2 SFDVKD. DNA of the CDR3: TGTGCCACCAGTGACTCCATCGGACGGGGACTAGCGGGGGATGAGCAGTTCTTC. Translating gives CATSDSIGRGLAGDEQFF.

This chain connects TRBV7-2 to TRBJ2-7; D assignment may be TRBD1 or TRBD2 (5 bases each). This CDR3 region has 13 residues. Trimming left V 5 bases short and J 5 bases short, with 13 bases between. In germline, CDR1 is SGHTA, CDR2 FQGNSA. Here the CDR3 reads CASSPQGEDEQYF. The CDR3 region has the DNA TGTGCCAGCAGCCCCCAGGGAGAGGACGAGCAGTACTTC.

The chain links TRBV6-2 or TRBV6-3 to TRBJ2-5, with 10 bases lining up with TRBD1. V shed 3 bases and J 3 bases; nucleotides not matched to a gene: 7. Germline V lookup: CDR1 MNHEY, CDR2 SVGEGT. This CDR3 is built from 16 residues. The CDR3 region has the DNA TGTGCCAGCAGTTATGTGGGACAGGGGCCAGAAGAGACCCAGTACTTC. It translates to CASSYVGQGPEETQYF.

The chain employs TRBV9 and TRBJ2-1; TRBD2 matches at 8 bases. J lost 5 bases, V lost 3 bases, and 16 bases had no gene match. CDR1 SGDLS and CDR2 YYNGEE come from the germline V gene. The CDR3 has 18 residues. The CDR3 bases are TGTGCCAGCAGCGCCGTAGATGTACCGGGACTAGTACACAATGAGCAGTTCTTC. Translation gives CASSAVDVPGLVHNEQFF.

The CDR3 bases are TGTGCCAGCAGTTTAGGACCCTCAGATACGCAGTATTTT. It specifies CASSLGPSDTQYF. The rearrangement uses TRBV28 and TRBJ2-3, with D unresolved. CDR1 is MDHEN, CDR2 SYDVKM, per germline. This CDR3 is 13 amino acids long. Trimming left V 2 bases short and J 4 bases short, with 7 bases between.

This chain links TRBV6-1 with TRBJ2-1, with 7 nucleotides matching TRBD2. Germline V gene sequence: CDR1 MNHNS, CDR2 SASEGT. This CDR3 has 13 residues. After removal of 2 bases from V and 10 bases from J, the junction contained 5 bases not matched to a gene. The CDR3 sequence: CASSEPLLAEQFF. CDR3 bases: TGTGCCAGCAGTGAACCTTTACTAGCGGAGCAGTTCTTC.

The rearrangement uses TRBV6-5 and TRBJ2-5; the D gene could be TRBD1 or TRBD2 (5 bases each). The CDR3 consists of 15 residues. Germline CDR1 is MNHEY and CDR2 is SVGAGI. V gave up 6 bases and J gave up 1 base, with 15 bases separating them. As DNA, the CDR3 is TGTGCCAGCAGGGGCAAAGGGACGGCCCAAGAGACCCAGTACTTC. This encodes CASRGKGTAQETQYF.

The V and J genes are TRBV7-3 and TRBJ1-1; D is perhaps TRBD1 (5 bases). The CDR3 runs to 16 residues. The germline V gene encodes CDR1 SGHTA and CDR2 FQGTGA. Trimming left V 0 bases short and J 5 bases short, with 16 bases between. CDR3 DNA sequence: TGTGCCAGCAGCTTAACAGCGGCAGGGAGAGGAACTGAAGCTTTCTTT. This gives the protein CASSLTAAGRGTEAFF.

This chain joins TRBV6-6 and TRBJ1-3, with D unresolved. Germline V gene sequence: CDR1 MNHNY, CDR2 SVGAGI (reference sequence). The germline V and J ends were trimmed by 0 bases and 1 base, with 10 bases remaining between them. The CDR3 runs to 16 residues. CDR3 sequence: CASSYSSRLSGNTIYF. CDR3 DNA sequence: TGTGCCAGCAGTTACTCTTCCCGCTTATCTGGAAACACCATATATTTT.

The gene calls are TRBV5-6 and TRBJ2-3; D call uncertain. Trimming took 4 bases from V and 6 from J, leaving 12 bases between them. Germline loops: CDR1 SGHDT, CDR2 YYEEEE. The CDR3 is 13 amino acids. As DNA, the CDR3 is TGTGCCAGCAGCCCCTCGGATGGGGATACGCAGTATTTT. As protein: CASSPSDGDTQYF.

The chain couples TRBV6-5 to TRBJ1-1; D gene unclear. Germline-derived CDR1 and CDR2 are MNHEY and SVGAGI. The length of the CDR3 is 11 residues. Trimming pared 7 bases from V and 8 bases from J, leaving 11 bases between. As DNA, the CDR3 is TGTGCCAGCACACGCGGAAGCGAAGCTTTCTTT. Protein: CASTRGSEAFF.

The CDR3 sequence is CASSQDIRSSGREQETQYF. In nucleotides, the CDR3 is TGTGCCAGCAGCCAAGATATACGGTCTAGCGGGAGGGAACAAGAGACCCAGTACTTC. The chain combines TRBV4-2 with TRBJ2-5, with 12 nucleotides matching TRBD2. The CDR3 loop spans 19 amino acids. V lost 0 bases and J lost 2; bases outside the gene matches: 10. Germline loops: CDR1 LGHNA, CDR2 YNFKEQ.

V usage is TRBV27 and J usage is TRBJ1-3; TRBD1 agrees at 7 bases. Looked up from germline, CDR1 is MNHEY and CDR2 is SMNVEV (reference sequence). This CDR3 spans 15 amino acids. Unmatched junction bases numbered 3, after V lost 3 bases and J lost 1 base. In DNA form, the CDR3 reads TGTGCCAGCAGTTTTTCCAGGGGGTCTGGAAACACCATATATTTT. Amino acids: CASSFSRGSGNTIYF.

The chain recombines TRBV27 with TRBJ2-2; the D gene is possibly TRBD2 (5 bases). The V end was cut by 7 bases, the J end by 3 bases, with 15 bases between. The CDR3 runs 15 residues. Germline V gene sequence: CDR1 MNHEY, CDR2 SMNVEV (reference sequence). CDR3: CASTQPGKDTGELFF. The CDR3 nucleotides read TGTGCCAGCACCCAACCCGGGAAGGACACCGGGGAGCTGTTTTTT.

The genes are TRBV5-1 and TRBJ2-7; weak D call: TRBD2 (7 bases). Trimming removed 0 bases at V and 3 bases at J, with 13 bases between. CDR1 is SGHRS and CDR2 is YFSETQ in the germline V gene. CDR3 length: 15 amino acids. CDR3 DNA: TGCGCCAGCAGCTTGGAGGGGGGGACCGGCTACGAGCAGTACTTC. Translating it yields CASSLEGGTGYEQYF.